What follows describes a single T cell receptor (beta chain). As yet, its antigen is unknown. This sample is part of a study of T-cell memory formation after mild COVID-19. Study context: Largely donor-specific sequence clusters came from a couple of donors. Points from the study as a whole: Second-wave clones that peaked on day 37 lacked confirmed SARS-CoV-2 specificity. Some SARS-CoV-2-responding clones were already detected in memory before infection.

CDR1 is SGHRS and CDR2 is YFSETQ in the germline V gene. Trimming left V 2 bases short and J 2 bases short, with 8 bases between. The CDR3 extends over 14 amino acids. One entry per CDR3 protein results from TCRdb running MiXCR on the 5' RACE reads. This sample has hundreds of thousands of distinct CDR3 sequences; roughly a quarter occur once, and the top ten carry about 8.7%. The genes are TRBV5-1 and TRBJ1-3, with D possibly TRBD1 on 5 matching bases. The TCR originated in an adult woman who had mild COVID-19 (a few samples of this study predate the infection). Cell type and time point are not known. Material for sequencing was PBMCs or a T cell subset sorted from them (not recorded which). The CDR3 sequence: CASSFGDAGNTIYF. The CDR3, as DNA: TGCGCCAGCAGCTTTGGGGACGCTGGAAACACCATATATTTT.